This section outlines one T cell receptor beta chain sequence together with its context. The antigen remains unidentified. This entry comes from a study of cytomegalovirus exposure and HLA in healthy donors. Study information: One earlier analysis, a look at approximately 190 million T cells, found some 100 million unique TCR beta sequences.

V gave up 4 bases and J gave up 9 bases; unmatched junction bases: 5. CDR3 size: 13 residues. Germline V CDR1 and CDR2: SGHTS, YDEGEE. Points from the study as a whole: Several of the most significant clusters were apparently associated with common viral pathogens in a later analysis.

13 Jbeta primers and 60 Vbeta primers were used for the PCR. Repertoires were generated with immunoSEQ multiplex PCR, while TCRdb's copy carries only in-frame clones and drops some. This sample yields about 130,000 clones, of which about four fifths are seen a single time; approximately 4.3% belongs to the top ten. The specimen was PBMCs. V usage is TRBV5-8 and J usage is TRBJ2-1, with TRBD1 matching over 9 bases. This clonotype was sampled from a man younger than 40 in good health. CDR3 sequence (DNA): TGTGCCAGCAGCCGGGACAGGGACCCTGAGCAGTTCTTC. This encodes CASSRDRDPEQFF.